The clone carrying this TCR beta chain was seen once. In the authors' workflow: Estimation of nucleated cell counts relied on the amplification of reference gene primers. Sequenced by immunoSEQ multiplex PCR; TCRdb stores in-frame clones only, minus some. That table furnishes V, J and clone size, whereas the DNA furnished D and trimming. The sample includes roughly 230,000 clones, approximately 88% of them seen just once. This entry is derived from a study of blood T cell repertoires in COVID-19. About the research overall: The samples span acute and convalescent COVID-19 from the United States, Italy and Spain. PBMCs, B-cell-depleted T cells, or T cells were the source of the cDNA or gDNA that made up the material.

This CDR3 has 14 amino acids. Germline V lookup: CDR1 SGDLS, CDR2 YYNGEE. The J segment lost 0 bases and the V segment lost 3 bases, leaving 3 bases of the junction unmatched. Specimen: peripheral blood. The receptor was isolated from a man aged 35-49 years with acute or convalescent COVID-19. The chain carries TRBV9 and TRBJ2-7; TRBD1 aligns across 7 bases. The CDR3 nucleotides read TGTGCCAGCAGCGCGGGACAGAGCTCCTACGAGCAGTACTTC. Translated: CASSAGQSSYEQYF.